The 9 T cell receptor beta chains given below trace back to one sample, sequenced in a study of T cell responses to AZD1222 COVID-19 vaccine. Assay: immunoSEQ multiplex PCR; the TCRdb copy retains only in-frame clones and omits some. Of over 60,000 clones in the sample, 80% were seen once. The material was peripheral blood, obtained 28 days after the second AZD1222 dose. The receptors here all came from an adult who received the AZD1222 COVID-19 vaccine.

The genes are TRBV5-3 and TRBJ2-5; D is undetermined. TRBV5-3 is recorded as an ORF, its role being uncertain. V shed 2 bases and J shed 2 bases, with 10 bases lying between them. CDR3 length: 14 residues. CDR3 coding DNA: TGTGCCAGAAGCTTTTCGTTCCTGCAAGAGACCCAGTACTTC. Encoded protein: CARSFSFLQETQYF.

V gene TRBV27 combines with J gene TRBJ2-7; D not resolved. Germline CDR1 is MNHEY and CDR2 is SMNVEV (reference sequence). The CDR3 spans 13 residues. V lost 3 bases to trimming and J lost 1 base, with 7 bases between them. This chain's CDR3 is CASSLQLSYEQYF. The CDR3 coding sequence is TGTGCCAGCAGTTTGCAGTTATCCTACGAGCAGTACTTC.

This clone was found a few times. This sequence joins TRBV9 and TRBJ1-1; 9 bases map to TRBD1. The V gene end was trimmed by 0 bases and the J gene end by 3 bases; junction bases not matched to a gene: 3. Germline V lookup: CDR1 SGDLS, CDR2 YYNGEE. The CDR3 has 15 amino acids. The CDR3 region is CASSVAGTGYTEAFF. CDR3 DNA: TGTGCCAGCAGCGTAGCTGGGACAGGGTACACTGAAGCTTTCTTT.

The chain combines TRBV7-2 with TRBJ2-3; 8 bases agree with TRBD2. This CDR3 is built from 12 residues. V lost 6 bases and J lost 15; bases outside the gene matches: 11. Germline CDR1 is SGHTA and CDR2 is FQGNSA. The chain's CDR3 is CASRAAGGSLYF. The CDR3 DNA reads TGTGCCAGCAGGGCGGCGGGGGGCTCACTCTATTTT.

The V call is TRBV6-5, the J call TRBJ1-1; D call uncertain. Per germline, CDR1 MNHEY and CDR2 SVGAGI. The V end was cut by 2 bases, the J end by 1 base, with 11 bases between. This CDR3 is 15 amino acids long. CDR3 nucleotides: TGTGCCAGCAGTTACGACCCCCTCGGGAACACTGAAGCTTTCTTT. Translating gives CASSYDPLGNTEAFF.

The chain joins TRBV21-1 to TRBJ1-6; the table's D call of TRBD1 was not tested on the DNA. TRBV21-1 is designated a pseudogene. This CDR3 region has 18 residues. CDR3 in amino acids: CASSKTLRDRERGSPLHF. Written as DNA, the CDR3 is TGTGCCAGCAGCAAGACGCTCCGGGACAGGGAACGTGGTTCACCCCTCCACTTT.

This chain joins TRBV2 and TRBJ2-1, with TRBD2 matching over 8 bases. The length of the CDR3 is 16 residues. Trimming removed 1 base from V and 8 bases from J; junction bases left unmatched: 10. CDR1 and CDR2 (germline): SNHLY, FYNNEI. DNA of the CDR3: TGTGCCAGCAGTGAAGAGGCTAGCGGGTTTAGGGATGAGCAGTTCTTC. Amino acid sequence: CASSEEASGFRDEQFF.

V is TRBV7-8 and J is TRBJ2-2, with D possibly being TRBD2 (5 bases). This CDR3 has 18 residues. With 5 bases removed from V and 0 bases from J, the gap between germline ends came to 19 bases. Per germline, CDR1 SGHVS and CDR2 FQNEAQ. CDR3 nucleotides: TGTGCCAGCAGCCCCGAGGGCGGACGGCCGACGAACACCGGGGAGCTGTTTTTT. This encodes CASSPEGGRPTNTGELFF.

The J gene is TRBJ2-5, the V gene TRBV4-1; 10 bases fit TRBD2. The J segment lost 5 bases and the V segment lost 4 bases, leaving 10 bases of the junction unmatched. CDR1 is MGHRA and CDR2 is YSYEKL in the germline V gene. CDR3 length: 16 residues. The CDR3 here is CASSRKAGTSEETQYF. The CDR3 bases are TGCGCCAGCAGCCGGAAAGCCGGGACTAGCGAGGAGACCCAGTACTTC.